This entry features one T cell receptor beta chain sequence. Its specificity is not known. The source of the sample is a study of T cell responses to AZD1222 COVID-19 vaccine. The CDR3 consists of 16 residues. The V end was cut by 0 bases, the J end by 2 bases, with 14 bases between. Germline V gives CDR1 SSHAT, CDR2 FNYEAQ (reference sequence). Findings and caveats of the study: Once two AZD1222 doses were given, Spike-specific TCR breadth and depth went up.

The assay was immunoSEQ multiplex PCR, and TCRdb's table has in-frame clones only and misses some. Of approximately 140,000 clones in the sample, over 85% were seen once. The rearrangement joins TRBV7-7 to TRBJ2-7; D might be TRBD1 (5 bases). The source is an adult in good health. This specimen was peripheral blood, taken on day 0 of AZD1222 vaccination. CDR3 region: CASSLARWGTPYEQYF. CDR3 DNA: TGTGCCAGCAGCTTAGCCCGGTGGGGCACCCCCTACGAGCAGTACTTC.